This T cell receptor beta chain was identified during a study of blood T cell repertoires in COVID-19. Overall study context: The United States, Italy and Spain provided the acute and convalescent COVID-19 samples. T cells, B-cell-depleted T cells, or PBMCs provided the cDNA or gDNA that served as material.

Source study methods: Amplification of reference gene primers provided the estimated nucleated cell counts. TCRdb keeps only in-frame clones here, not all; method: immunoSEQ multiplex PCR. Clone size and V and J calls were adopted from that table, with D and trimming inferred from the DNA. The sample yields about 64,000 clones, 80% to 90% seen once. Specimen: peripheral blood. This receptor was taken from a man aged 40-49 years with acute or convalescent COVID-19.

CDR3 residues: CASSKDRNTDTQYF. The CDR3 DNA reads TGTGCCAGTAGTAAGGACAGAAACACAGATACGCAGTATTTT. This chain links TRBV19 with TRBJ2-3, with D possibly matching TRBD1 (6 bases). Trimming removed 4 bases from V and 2 bases from J, with 10 bases in between. The germline gives CDR1 LNHDA, CDR2 SQIVND (reference sequence). CDR3 size: 14 residues.